This T cell receptor beta chain was observed in a study of spatial heterogeneity in lung cancer. Regarding time point: sample taken at primary tumor resection. Unsorted whole RNA of tumor, nontumor lung or frozen PBMC was sequenced. The donors were 72 patients with non-small cell lung cancer that was early-stage and untreated. Every cDNA TCR molecule received its own unique molecular identifier. In TCRdb, the 5' RACE reads were re-called with MiXCR into one record per CDR3 protein. The table lists 35,000 to 45,000 distinct CDR3 sequences, roughly 5.6% of them singletons. The V gene lost 9 bases and the J gene lost 3 bases, with 14 bases spanning the gap. This CDR3 has 13 residues. This clonotype was recorded many times. No antigen is known for it. Study conclusions and caveats: Ubiquitous expanded tumor TCRs showed up in blood more at resection than follow-up.

Sequenced material: PBMCs, taken at surgery. The receptor comes from a female donor with early-stage non-small cell lung cancer. This chain links TRBV12-3 or TRBV12-4 with TRBJ1-2, with a possible D match to TRBD1 (6 bases). The CDR3 loop reads CASSSQGYYGYTF. For the CDR3, the DNA is TGTGCCAGTTCTTCACAGGGCTACTATGGCTACACCTTC.